One sample yielded the 2 T cell receptor beta chains listed below, sequenced in a study of T and B cells in COVID-19 patients. Multiplex PCR with BIOMED2 TRB-A/B primer pools amplified TRB rearrangements. TCRdb re-analysed the multiplex PCR reads in MiXCR, keeping a single row per CDR3 protein. The sample carries several thousand distinct CDR3 sequences, approximately 26% recorded once. Each TRB amplification used roughly 240-550 ng of genomic DNA from blood. The material sequenced was blood. Receptor source: a human donor with active COVID-19.

In the case of this clonotype: Just one base apart from a much larger clone, this may be a read error. The V gene is TRBV19, the J gene TRBJ2-7; D is unresolved. Germline V lookup: CDR1 LNHDA, CDR2 SQIVND (reference sequence). This CDR3 region has 15 residues. In nucleotides, the CDR3 is TGTGCCAGTAGTGCCCAGCAAAACCTCCCGGACGATCAGTACTTC. The encoded protein is CASSAQQNLPDDQYF.

This clonotype was observed a handful of times. The chain combines TRBV18 with TRBJ1-1; 8 bases match TRBD1. This CDR3 comprises 16 residues. With 2 bases clipped from V and 1 base from J, the junction kept 6 bases outside the gene matches. CDR1 is KGHSH, CDR2 LQKENI, per germline. Here the CDR3 reads CASSPRTGRSNTEAFF. The DNA of the CDR3 is TGTGCCAGCTCACCAAGGACAGGGCGTTCGAACACTGAAGCTTTCTTT.